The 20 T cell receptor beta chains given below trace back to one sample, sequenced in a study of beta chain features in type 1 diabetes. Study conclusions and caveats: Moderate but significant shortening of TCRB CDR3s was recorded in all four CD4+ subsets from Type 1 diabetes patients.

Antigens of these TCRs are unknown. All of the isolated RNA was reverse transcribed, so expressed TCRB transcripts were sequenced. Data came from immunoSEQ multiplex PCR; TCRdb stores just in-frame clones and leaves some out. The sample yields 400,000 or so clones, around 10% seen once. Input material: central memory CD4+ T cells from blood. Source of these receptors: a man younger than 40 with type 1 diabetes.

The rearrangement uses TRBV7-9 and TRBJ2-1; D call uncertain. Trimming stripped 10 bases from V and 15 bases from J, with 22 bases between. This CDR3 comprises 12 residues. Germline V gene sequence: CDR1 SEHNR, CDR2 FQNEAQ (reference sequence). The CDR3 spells CATDSDGSLGFF. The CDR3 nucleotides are TGTGCCACCGATTCGGACGGTTCCTTAGGGTTCTTC.

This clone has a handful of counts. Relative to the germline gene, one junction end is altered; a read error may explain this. The CDR3, as DNA: TGTGCCAGCAGCCCGCGAGGGGGGGAGGGTTACACTGAGCAGTTCTTC. Encoded protein: CASSPRGGEGYTEQFF. The genes are TRBV7-2 and TRBJ2-1, with D maybe TRBD2 (7 bases). The CDR3 is 16 amino acids. Germline-derived CDR1 and CDR2 are SGHTA and FQGNSA.

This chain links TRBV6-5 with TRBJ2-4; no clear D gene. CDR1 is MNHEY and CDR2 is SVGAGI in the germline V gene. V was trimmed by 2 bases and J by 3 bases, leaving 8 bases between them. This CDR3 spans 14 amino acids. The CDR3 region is CASSYGENKNIQYF. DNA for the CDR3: TGTGCCAGCAGTTACGGGGAAAACAAAAACATTCAGTACTTC.

The CDR3 loop reads CASTPGQGNGEQFF. CDR3 coding DNA: TGTGCCAGCACCCCGGGACAGGGTAACGGTGAGCAGTTCTTC. V is TRBV7-9 and J is TRBJ2-1; 9 bases are a match to TRBD1. This CDR3 comprises 14 residues. Unmatched junction bases numbered 10, after V lost 7 bases and J lost 9 bases. The germline V gene encodes CDR1 SEHNR and CDR2 FQNEAQ (reference sequence).

DNA for the CDR3: TGTGCCAGCGCGTCGGACGGTAACTATGGCTACACCTTC. This codes for CASASDGNYGYTF. This sequence joins TRBV2 and TRBJ1-2, with D unclear. Trimming took off 8 bases at V and 1 base at J, with 11 bases between the two ends. The CDR3 is made up of 13 amino acids. CDR1 and CDR2 (germline): SNHLY, FYNNEI. The full variable domain, its missing parts supplied by reference TRBV2 and TRBJ1-2, is EPEVTQTPSHQVTQMGQEVILRCVPISNHLYFYWYRQILGQKVEFLVSFYNNEISEKSEIFDDQFSVERPDGSNFTLKIRSTKLEDSAMYFCASASDGNYGYTFGSGTRLTVV.

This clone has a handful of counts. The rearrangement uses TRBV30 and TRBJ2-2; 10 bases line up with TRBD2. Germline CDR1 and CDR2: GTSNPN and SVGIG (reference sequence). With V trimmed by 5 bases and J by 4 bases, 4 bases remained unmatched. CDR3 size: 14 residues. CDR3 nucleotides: TGTGCCTGGGACGGGACTAGCGCCACCGGGGAGCTGTTTTTT. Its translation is CAWDGTSATGELFF.

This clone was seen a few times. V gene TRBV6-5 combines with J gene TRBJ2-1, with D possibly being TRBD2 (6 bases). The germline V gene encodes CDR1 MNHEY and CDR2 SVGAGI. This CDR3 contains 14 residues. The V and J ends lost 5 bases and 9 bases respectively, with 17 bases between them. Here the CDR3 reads CASSVTPSVSEQFF. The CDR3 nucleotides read TGTGCCAGCAGTGTCACTCCTAGCGTCAGTGAGCAGTTCTTC.

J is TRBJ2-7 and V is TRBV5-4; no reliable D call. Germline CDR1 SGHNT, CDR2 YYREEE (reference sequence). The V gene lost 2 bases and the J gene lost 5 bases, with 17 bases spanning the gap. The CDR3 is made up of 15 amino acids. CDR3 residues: CASSLELASGNEQYF. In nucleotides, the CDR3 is TGTGCCAGCAGCTTAGAGTTAGCTAGTGGTAACGAGCAGTACTTC.

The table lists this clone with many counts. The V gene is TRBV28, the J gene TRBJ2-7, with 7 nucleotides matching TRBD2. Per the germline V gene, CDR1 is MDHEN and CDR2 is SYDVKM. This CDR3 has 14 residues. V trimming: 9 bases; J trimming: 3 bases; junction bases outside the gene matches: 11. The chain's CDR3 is CASGNLAGVYEQYF. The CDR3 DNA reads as TGTGCCAGTGGTAACTTGGCGGGAGTCTACGAGCAGTACTTC. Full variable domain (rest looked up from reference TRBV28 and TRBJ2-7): DVKVTQSSRYLVKRTGEKVFLECVQDMDHENMFWYRQDPGLGLRLIYFSYDVKMKEKGDIPEGYSVSREKKERFSLILESASTNQTSMYLCASGNLAGVYEQYFGPGTRLTVT.

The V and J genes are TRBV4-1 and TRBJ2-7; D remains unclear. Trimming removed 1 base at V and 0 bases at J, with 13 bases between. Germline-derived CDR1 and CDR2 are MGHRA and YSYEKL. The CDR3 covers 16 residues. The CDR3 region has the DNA TGCGCCAGCAGCCAAGGGCAAGGGTTTAGCTCCTACGAGCAGTACTTC. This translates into CASSQGQGFSSYEQYF.

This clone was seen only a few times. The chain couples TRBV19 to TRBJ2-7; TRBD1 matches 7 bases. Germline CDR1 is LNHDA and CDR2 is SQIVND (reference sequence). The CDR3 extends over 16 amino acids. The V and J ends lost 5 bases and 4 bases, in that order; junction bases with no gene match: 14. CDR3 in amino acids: CASSSSAQGVSYEQYF. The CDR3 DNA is TGTGCCAGTAGTTCCTCAGCTCAGGGGGTATCTTACGAGCAGTACTTC.

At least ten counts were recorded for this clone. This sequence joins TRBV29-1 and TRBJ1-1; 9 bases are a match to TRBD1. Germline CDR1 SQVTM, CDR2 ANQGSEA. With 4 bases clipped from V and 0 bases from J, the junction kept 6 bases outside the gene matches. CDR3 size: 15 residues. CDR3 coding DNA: TGCAGCGTTGCGCCGGGACAGGGTATGAACACTGAAGCTTTCTTT. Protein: CSVAPGQGMNTEAFF.

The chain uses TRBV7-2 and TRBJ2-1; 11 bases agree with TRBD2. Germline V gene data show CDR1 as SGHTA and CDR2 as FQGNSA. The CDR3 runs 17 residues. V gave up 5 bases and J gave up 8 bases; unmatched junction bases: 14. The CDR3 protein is CASSHSTSGDFPDEQFF. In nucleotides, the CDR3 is TGTGCCAGCAGCCATTCGACTAGCGGGGATTTTCCCGATGAGCAGTTCTTC.

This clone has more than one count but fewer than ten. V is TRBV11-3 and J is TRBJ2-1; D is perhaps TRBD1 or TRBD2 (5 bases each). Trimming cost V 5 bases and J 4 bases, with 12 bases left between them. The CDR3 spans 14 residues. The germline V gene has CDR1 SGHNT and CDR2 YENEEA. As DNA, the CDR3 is TGTGCCAGCAGCACAAGAGGGGTGTACAATGAGCAGTTCTTC. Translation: CASSTRGVYNEQFF.

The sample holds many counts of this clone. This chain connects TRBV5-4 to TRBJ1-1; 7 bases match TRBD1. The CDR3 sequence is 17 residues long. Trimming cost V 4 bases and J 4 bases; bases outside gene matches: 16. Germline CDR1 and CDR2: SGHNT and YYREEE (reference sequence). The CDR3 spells CASSPEPTTGIGTEAFF. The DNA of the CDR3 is TGTGCCAGCAGCCCCGAACCGACGACAGGGATCGGCACTGAAGCTTTCTTT. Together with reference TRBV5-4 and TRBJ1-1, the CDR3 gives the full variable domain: ETGVTQSPTHLIKTRGQQVTLRCSSQSGHNTVSWYQQALGQGPQFIFQYYREEENGRGNFPPRFSGLQFPNYSSELNVNALELDDSALYLCASSPEPTTGIGTEAFFGQGTRLTVV.

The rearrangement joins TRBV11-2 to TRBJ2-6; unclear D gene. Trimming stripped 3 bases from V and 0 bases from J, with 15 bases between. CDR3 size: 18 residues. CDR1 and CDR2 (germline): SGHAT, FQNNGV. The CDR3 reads CASSFEQFPYSGANVLTF. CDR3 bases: TGTGCCAGCAGCTTCGAACAGTTCCCCTACTCTGGGGCCAACGTCCTGACTTTC.

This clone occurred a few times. The CDR3 sequence: CASSLRQGRTEAFF. As DNA, the CDR3 is TGTGCCAGCAGCTTGAGACAGGGGAGGACTGAAGCTTTCTTT. This chain joins TRBV9 and TRBJ1-1; 8 bases are a match to TRBD1. Germline V lookup: CDR1 SGDLS, CDR2 YYNGEE. Trimming took 4 bases from V and 5 from J; bases not matched to a gene: 7. The CDR3 consists of 14 residues.

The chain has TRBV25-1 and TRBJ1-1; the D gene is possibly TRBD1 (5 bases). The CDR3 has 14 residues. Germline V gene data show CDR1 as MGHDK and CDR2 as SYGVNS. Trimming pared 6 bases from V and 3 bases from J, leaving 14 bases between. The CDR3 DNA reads TGTGCCAGCAGGAACGGAGGGGTCGACACTGAAGCTTTCTTT. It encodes CASRNGGVDTEAFF.

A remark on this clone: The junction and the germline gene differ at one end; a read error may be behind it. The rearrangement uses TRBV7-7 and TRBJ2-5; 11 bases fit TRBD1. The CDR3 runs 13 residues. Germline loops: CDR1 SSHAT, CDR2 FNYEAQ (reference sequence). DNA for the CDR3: TGTGCTAGCAGCAGGGACAGGGGGGAGACCCAGTACTTC. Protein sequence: CASSRDRGETQYF.

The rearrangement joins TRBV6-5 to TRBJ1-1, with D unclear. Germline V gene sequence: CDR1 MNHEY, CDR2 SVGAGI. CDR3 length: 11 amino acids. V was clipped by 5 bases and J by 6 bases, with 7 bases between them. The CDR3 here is CASSEESEAFF. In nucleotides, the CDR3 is TGTGCCAGCAGTGAAGAATCTGAAGCTTTCTTT.